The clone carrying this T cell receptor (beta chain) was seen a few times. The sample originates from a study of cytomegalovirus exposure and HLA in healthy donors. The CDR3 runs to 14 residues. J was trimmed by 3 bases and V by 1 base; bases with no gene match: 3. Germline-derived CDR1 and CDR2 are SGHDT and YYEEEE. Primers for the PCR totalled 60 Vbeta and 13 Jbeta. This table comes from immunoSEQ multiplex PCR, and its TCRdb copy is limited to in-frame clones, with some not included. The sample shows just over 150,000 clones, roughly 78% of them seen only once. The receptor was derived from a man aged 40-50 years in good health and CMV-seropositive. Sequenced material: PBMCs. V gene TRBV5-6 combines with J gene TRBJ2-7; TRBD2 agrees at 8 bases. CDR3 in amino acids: CASSLSAGGYEQYF. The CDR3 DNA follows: TGTGCCAGCAGCTTGTCGGCGGGGGGCTACGAGCAGTACTTC.